The present T cell receptor beta chain was sequenced within a study of blood T cell repertoires in COVID-19. Data came from immunoSEQ multiplex PCR; TCRdb stores just in-frame clones and leaves some out. The table has some 250,000 clones, 85% to 90% seen once. Sequencing was performed on PBMCs or T cells enriched from blood (not recorded which). The sequence came from a woman in her 30s with acute COVID-19.

CDR3 amino acids: CASSFYRESEKLFF. The CDR3 nucleotides read TGTGCCAGCAGCTTCTACAGGGAGTCCGAAAAACTGTTTTTT. V is TRBV7-9 and J is TRBJ1-4, with TRBD1 as a possible D gene (6 bases). V lost 3 bases and J 8 bases, leaving 13 bases between the germline ends. CDR1 and CDR2 (germline): SEHNR, FQNEAQ (reference sequence). The CDR3 totals 14 residues.